This T cell receptor (beta chain) appears in the sequencing data of a study of blood T cell repertoires in COVID-19. For the study at large: Acute and convalescent COVID-19 specimens originated in the United States, Italy and Spain. The analysed material was cDNA or gDNA that came from T cells, B-cell-depleted T cells, or PBMCs.

The CDR3 is 15 amino acids. Germline CDR1 reads SGHNT; CDR2 reads YYREEE (reference sequence). V shed 1 base and J shed 0 bases, with 11 bases lying between them. The method was immunoSEQ multiplex PCR; TCRdb's version includes in-frame clones alone and lacks a portion of them. The table has some 17,000 clones, roughly 87% seen once; the top ten hold around 24%. V and J are TRBV5-4 and TRBJ2-7; D gene uncertain. The specimen sequenced was peripheral blood. The TCR comes from a woman in her 70s with active COVID-19. CDR3 sequence (DNA): TGTGCCAGCAGCTTGCGGAAAAGCGCCTCCTACGAGCAGTACTTC. As protein: CASSLRKSASYEQYF.